The rows below give T cell receptor beta chains drawn from one sample of a study of T-cell reconstitution after alpha-beta-depleted transplantation in children. TCRdb ran MiXCR on the PCR reads and lists one entry per CDR3 protein. The repertoire holds around 240,000 distinct CDR3 sequences, with around 8.9% as singletons. Sequenced material: PBMCs from the stem cell graft donor, taken from the stem cell graft. These receptor sequences come from a human donor who donated a stem cell graft to a child with SCID. Both conserved end residues are part of each CDR3. A D gene is named only where the DNA matches it firmly. The size entry is marked missing in some rows and otherwise reads once, few, many or a size class.

-,TRBV28,TRBJ1-5,many,TGTGCCAGCAGTTTGGGCAGGGCAAATCAGCCCCAGCATTTT,CASSLGRANQPQHF
-,TRBV6-2/TRBV6-3,TRBJ1-5,many,TGTGCCAGCAGGGCAGGGACTTTGCAGCCCCAGCATTTT,CASRAGTLQPQHF
-,TRBV5-1,TRBJ1-2,many,TGCGCCAGCAGCTACGGTGGTGGCTACACCTTC,CASSYGGGYTF
-,TRBV20-1,TRBJ2-7,-,TGCAGTGCTAGAGATCGGTCGATCCAACAATCAGGCGAGCAGTACTTC,CSARDRSIQQSGEQYF
TRBD2,TRBV7-8,TRBJ2-4,many,TGTGCCAGCAGCTTAGTACCCCTAGCGGGGGGGCCCCAAAACATTCAGTACTTC,CASSLVPLAGGPQNIQYF
TRBD1,TRBV5-1,TRBJ2-3,many,TGCGCCAGCAGACAAGGACAGGGGCAAGGCACAGATACGCAGTATTTT,CASRQGQGQGTDTQYF
TRBD2,TRBV5-1,TRBJ2-3,many,TGCGCCAGCAGCACCGGACTAGCGGGGGAGACAGATACGCAGTATTTT,CASSTGLAGETDTQYF
-,TRBV7-2,TRBJ2-2,many,TGTGCCAGCAGCGAACGTAGGGCCGGGGAGCTGTTTTTT,CASSERRAGELFF
-,TRBV7-9,TRBJ2-3,many,TGTGCCAGCACCGATTGGCCGGGGAGCACAGATACGCAGTATTTT,CASTDWPGSTDTQYF
-,TRBV20-1,TRBJ1-2,many,TGCAGTGCTAGCTGGGTGTATGGCTACACCTTC,CSASWVYGYTF
-,TRBV4-1,TRBJ1-5,many,TGCGCCAGCAGCCAATTCAATCAGCCCCAGCATTTT,CASSQFNQPQHF
TRBD1,TRBV5-1,TRBJ2-1,many,TGCGCCAGCAGCTTCGGGGACAGGTCACACAATGAGCAGTTCTTC,CASSFGDRSHNEQFF
-,TRBV12-3/TRBV12-4,TRBJ1-3,many,TGTGCCAGCAGAGATGGACAGAGAGGAAACACCATATATTTT,CASRDGQRGNTIYF
TRBD1,TRBV4-2,TRBJ2-1,many,TGTGCCAGCAGCCACCCGGGACAGGGCTACAATGAGCAGTTCTTC,CASSHPGQGYNEQFF
-,TRBV19,TRBJ2-1,many,TGTGCCAGTAGCCCAGCCCGGTACAATGAGCAGTTCTTC,CASSPARYNEQFF
-,TRBV11-2,TRBJ1-2,many,TGTGCCAGCAGCTCGGGGAGGGGTTCCTATGGCTACACCTTC,CASSSGRGSYGYTF
-,TRBV19,TRBJ1-1,many,TGTGCCAGTATGGAGGGAACGTACACTGAAGCTTTCTTT,CASMEGTYTEAFF
-,TRBV7-3,TRBJ2-2,-,TGTGCCAGCAGCTTAAGATCCGCGGGCACCGGGGAGCTGTTTTTT,CASSLRSAGTGELFF
TRBD1,TRBV12-3/TRBV12-4,TRBJ2-1,many,TGTGCCAGCAAAGGGGGCTGGAGCAATGAGCAGTTCTTC,CASKGGWSNEQFF
-,TRBV4-1,TRBJ1-4,many,TGCGCCAGCAGCCAAGATAACAGCAATAATGAAAAACTGTTTTTT,CASSQDNSNNEKLFF
-,TRBV12-3/TRBV12-4,TRBJ1-4,few,TGTGCCAGCAGCCGACATGGGGAAAAACTGTTTTTT,CASSRHGEKLFF
-,TRBV5-1,TRBJ1-1,many,TGCGCCAGCAGCTTGATCGGCAGGGCCACTGAAGCTTTCTTT,CASSLIGRATEAFF
TRBD2,TRBV7-9,TRBJ2-7,many,TGTGCCAGCAGCTTAGGAGCGGGATCCACCTACGAGCAGTACTTC,CASSLGAGSTYEQYF
TRBD1,TRBV12-3/TRBV12-4,TRBJ1-1,many,TGTGCCAGCAGTCAAATCCGGGACAGGGTTTCCGTCACTGAAGCTTTCTTT,CASSQIRDRVSVTEAFF
TRBD1,TRBV19,TRBJ1-4,few,TGTGCCAGTAGTACCCCTCGGGACAGGGACAATGAAAAACTGTTTTTT,CASSTPRDRDNEKLFF
-,TRBV20-1,TRBJ2-5,many,TGCAGTGCATCCCCCCACAACAGGGTCCAAGAGACCCAGTACTTC,CSASPHNRVQETQYF
-,TRBV5-1,TRBJ2-2,many,TGCGCCAGCAGCCCAGACGGACCTAACACCGGGGAGCTGTTTTTT,CASSPDGPNTGELFF
-,TRBV12-3/TRBV12-4,TRBJ2-7,-,TGTGCCAGCAGTTCTCAGTGGGGGCTAGCGGATACGAAGCAGTACTTC,CASSSQWGLADTKQYF
TRBD2,TRBV4-1,TRBJ2-5,many,TGCGCCAGCAGCCCCGGCTTCCTAGCGGTCCAAGAGACCCAGTACTTC,CASSPGFLAVQETQYF
-,TRBV7-8,TRBJ2-1,many,TGTGCCAGCAGCTTAGTAGCGGCGAATGAGCAGTTCTTC,CASSLVAANEQFF
-,TRBV4-1,TRBJ2-4,many,TGCGCCAGCAGCCAAGGGGTCAGGGAAAGAAGAAGGGCCAAAAACATTCAGTACTTC,CASSQGVRERRRAKNIQYF
TRBD2,TRBV4-1,TRBJ2-3,many,TGCGCCAGCAGCCCGTTTGCGGGGGGATTCACAGATACGCAGTATTTT,CASSPFAGGFTDTQYF
TRBD2,TRBV20-1,TRBJ2-1,many,TGCAGTGCTTCTCCGGGACTAGCGGGGGGGCCCGAGGTTGAGCAGTTCTTC,CSASPGLAGGPEVEQFF
TRBD1,TRBV20-1,TRBJ1-2,many,TGCAGTGCTAGGCCAGGGGGAGGCTATGGCTACACCTTC,CSARPGGGYGYTF
-,TRBV5-1,TRBJ1-6,many,TGCGCCAGCAGCTGGGGTGAGAGGGGAGGCTCACCCCTCCACTTT,CASSWGERGGSPLHF
-,TRBV7-9,TRBJ2-7,few,TGTGCCGCTTCCCCGGACCGGAGCTCCTACGAGCAGTACTTC,CAASPDRSSYEQYF
-,TRBV5-1,TRBJ1-1,many,TGCGCCAGCAGCTTGGATTCAGGGTCTGAAGCTTTCTTT,CASSLDSGSEAFF
-,TRBV30,TRBJ2-2,-,TGTGCCTGGAGTTACAGTACGAACACCGGGGAGCTGTTTTTT,CAWSYSTNTGELFF
-,TRBV4-1,TRBJ1-2,many,TGCGCCAGCAGCCAAGATACGGCAGGGTGGCCTTATGGCTACACCTTC,CASSQDTAGWPYGYTF
-,TRBV24-1,TRBJ1-5,many,TGTGCCACCAGTGCCTCGACCGGTGGGGGGGATACGCCCCAGCATTTT,CATSASTGGGDTPQHF
-,TRBV7-9,TRBJ2-1,many,TGTGCCAGCAGCTTAGCGGGGCCCTACAATGAGCAGTTCTTC,CASSLAGPYNEQFF
TRBD1,TRBV10-3,TRBJ2-3,many,TGTGCCATCAGACCAAAAAGTGGGACAGGGGGCACAGATACGCAGTATTTT,CAIRPKSGTGGTDTQYF
-,TRBV5-1,TRBJ2-2,few,TGCGCCACACGACCCGCGCCGTACGGGGAGCTGTTTTTT,CATRPAPYGELFF
-,TRBV7-9,TRBJ2-1,few,TGTGCCAGCAGCCCCGGACAGCTAGTTTACAATGAGCAGTTCTTC,CASSPGQLVYNEQFF
-,TRBV4-2,TRBJ2-3,many,TGTGCCAGCAGCCACGGCCGCGCAGATACGCAGTATTTT,CASSHGRADTQYF
TRBD1,TRBV5-1,TRBJ1-2,many,TGCGCCAGCAGCCCTGGAGGACAGGGCTCCTATGGCTACACCTTC,CASSPGGQGSYGYTF
-,TRBV6-1,TRBJ1-4,many,TGTGCCAGCACCCGAAGGGCAACTAATGAAAAACTGTTTTTT,CASTRRATNEKLFF
TRBD1,TRBV6-5,TRBJ2-5,many,TGTGCCAGCAGTTCCGGGACAGGGTTGAAGACCCAGTACTTC,CASSSGTGLKTQYF
TRBD1,TRBV6-5,TRBJ1-1,many,TGTGCCAGCAGTAACCACAGGGGAGGAACTGAAGCTTTCTTT,CASSNHRGGTEAFF
-,TRBV6-2/TRBV6-3,TRBJ2-7,many,TGTGCCAGCAGTTACGGCGCGTCAGTTACTCTCGACGAGCAGTACTTC,CASSYGASVTLDEQYF
TRBD1,TRBV6-1,TRBJ1-1,many,TGTGCCAGCAGGCCAGGGGGGTGGAACACTGAAGCTTTCTTT,CASRPGGWNTEAFF
TRBD1,TRBV5-5,TRBJ1-6,many,TGTGCCAGCAGCTTACGGCCGGGACAGGGTAATTCACCCCTCCACTTT,CASSLRPGQGNSPLHF
TRBD2,TRBV20-1,TRBJ2-3,-,TGCAGTGCTAGCAAGGGACTAGCGGGGGCGGAGAGAGATACGCAGTATTTT,CSASKGLAGAERDTQYF
TRBD2,TRBV5-1,TRBJ2-1,many,TGCGCCAGCAGCTTCGTAGCGGGGGGCAATGAGCAGTTCTTC,CASSFVAGGNEQFF
TRBD1,TRBV6-5,TRBJ1-3,many,TGTGCCAGCAGTTACGCATCCGGGACAGGGGGCGCTGGAAACACCATATATTTT,CASSYASGTGGAGNTIYF
-,TRBV12-3/TRBV12-4,TRBJ1-5,many,TGTGCCAGCAGTTTGACAGGAACAAATCAGCCCCAGCATTTT,CASSLTGTNQPQHF
-,TRBV6-5,TRBJ1-5,many,TGTGCCAGCAGTTCTATGCAGGGGCTGCCCCAGCATTTT,CASSSMQGLPQHF